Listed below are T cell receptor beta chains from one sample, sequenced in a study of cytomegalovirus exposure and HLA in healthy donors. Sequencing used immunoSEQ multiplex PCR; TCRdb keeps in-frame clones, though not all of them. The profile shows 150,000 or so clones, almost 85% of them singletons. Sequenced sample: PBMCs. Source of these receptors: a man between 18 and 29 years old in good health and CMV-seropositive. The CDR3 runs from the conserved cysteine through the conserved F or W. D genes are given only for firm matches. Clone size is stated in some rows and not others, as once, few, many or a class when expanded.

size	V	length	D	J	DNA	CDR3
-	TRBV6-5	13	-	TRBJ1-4	TGTGCCAGCAGTGACCACAGGAATGAAAAACTGTTTTTT	CASSDHRNEKLFF
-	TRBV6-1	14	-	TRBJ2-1	TGTGCCAGCCTTTTAGAGGGGGGGGACAATGAGCAGTTCTTC	CASLLEGGDNEQFF
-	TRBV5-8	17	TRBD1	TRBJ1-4	TGTGCCAGCAGTTCGCAGGGCAGGGGGGCTCGTTGGGAAAAACTGTTTTTT	CASSSQGRGARWEKLFF
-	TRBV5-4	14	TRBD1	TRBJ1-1	TGTGCCAGCAGCATTGGACAGGGGGAGGTTGAAGCTTTCTTT	CASSIGQGEVEAFF
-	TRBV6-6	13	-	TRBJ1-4	TGTGCCAGCAGTTACCAGATGAATGAAAAACTGTTTTTT	CASSYQMNEKLFF
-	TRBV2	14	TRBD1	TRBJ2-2	TGTGCCAGCAGGGGGACAGCGAACACCGGGGAGCTGTTTTTT	CASRGTANTGELFF
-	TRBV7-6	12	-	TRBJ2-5	TGTGCCAGCAGCCCCGCTAGAGAGACCCAGTACTTC	CASSPARETQYF
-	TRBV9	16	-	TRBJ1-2	TGTGCCAGCAGCGTCCTGCCCCAGGGCACACAAAATGGCTACACCTTC	CASSVLPQGTQNGYTF
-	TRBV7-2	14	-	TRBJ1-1	TGTGCCAGCAGCTTAGTAGAGGGGGTAGTTGGAGCTTTCTTT	CASSLVEGVVGAFF
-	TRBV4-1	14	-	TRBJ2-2	TGCGCCAGCAGCCAAGGGCAGGGTAACGGGGAGCTGTTTTTT	CASSQGQGNGELFF
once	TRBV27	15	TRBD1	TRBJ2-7	TGTGCCAGCAGTCCCGGACAGGGGCACTCCTACGAGCAGTACTTC	CASSPGQGHSYEQYF
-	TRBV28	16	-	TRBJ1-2	TGTGCCAGCAGTCAGAGCTTAGGCAGGGCTAACTATGGCTACACCTTC	CASSQSLGRANYGYTF
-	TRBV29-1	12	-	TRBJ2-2	TGCAGCGTTGCGATCGGGACCGGGGAGCTGTTTTTT	CSVAIGTGELFF
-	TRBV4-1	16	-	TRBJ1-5	TGCGCCAGCAGCCAAGAAGGTAGCGGATACAATCAGCCCCAGCATTTT	CASSQEGSGYNQPQHF
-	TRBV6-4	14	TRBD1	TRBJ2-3	TGTGCCAGCAGTCGAGACAGGGGGCCTGATACGCAGTATTTT	CASSRDRGPDTQYF
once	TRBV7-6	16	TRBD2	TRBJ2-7	TGTGCCAGCAGCTTAGAGGCGGCTAGCGGCACCTACGAGCAGTACTTC	CASSLEAASGTYEQYF
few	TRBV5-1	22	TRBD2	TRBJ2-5	TGCGCCAGCAGCTTGGTATTGCACGGACTAGCGGGAGAGAGGGGCGTCTTGGAGACCCAGTACTTC	CASSLVLHGLAGERGVLETQYF
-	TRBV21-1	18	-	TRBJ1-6	TGTGCCAGCAGCCCCCCCGGGACAGGGGGCTATTGTAATTCACCCCTCCACTTT	CASSPPGTGGYCNSPLHF
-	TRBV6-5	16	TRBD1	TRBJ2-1	TGTGCCAGCAGTTACTCGGGACAGGGTAACGTCAATGAGCAGTTCTTC	CASSYSGQGNVNEQFF
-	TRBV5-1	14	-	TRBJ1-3	TGCGCCAGCAGCTTCAAAGGGGAAGGAAACACCATATATTTT	CASSFKGEGNTIYF
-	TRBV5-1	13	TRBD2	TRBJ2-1	TGCGCCAGCAGATCAGCGGGGGACAATGAGCAGTTCTTC	CASRSAGDNEQFF
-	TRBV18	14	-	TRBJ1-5	TGTGCCAGCTCACCCGGCAGGGAGGGACAGCCCCAGCATTTT	CASSPGREGQPQHF
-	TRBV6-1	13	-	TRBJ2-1	TGTGCCAGCAGTGTGGTACTTTACAATGAGCAGTTCTTC	CASSVVLYNEQFF
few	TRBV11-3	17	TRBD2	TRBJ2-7	TGTGCCAGCAGCCCAGCCGGGAGGGCCTCGGCGGACTACGAGCAGTACTTC	CASSPAGRASADYEQYF
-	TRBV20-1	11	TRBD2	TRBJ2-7	TGCAGTCCGGGGCGGGGGGGCGAGCAGTACTTC	CSPGRGGEQYF
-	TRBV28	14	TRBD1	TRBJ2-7	TGTGCCAGCAGTTTAGGGACAGGGTTCTACGAGCAGTACTTC	CASSLGTGFYEQYF
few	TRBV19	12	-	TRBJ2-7	TGTGCCAGTACCGGGTCTACCTACGAGCAGTACTTC	CASTGSTYEQYF
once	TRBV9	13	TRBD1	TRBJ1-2	TGTGCCAGCAGCCTTACTGGACAGGGGGGCTACACCTTC	CASSLTGQGGYTF
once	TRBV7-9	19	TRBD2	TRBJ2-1	TGTTCCAGCAGCTACCGGAAAACTAGCGGGCGTAGCTCCTACAATGAGCAGTTCTTC	CSSSYRKTSGRSSYNEQFF
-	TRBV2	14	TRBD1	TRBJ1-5	TGTGCCAGCACCTGGACAGGGCCGCATCAGCCCCAGCATTTT	CASTWTGPHQPQHF
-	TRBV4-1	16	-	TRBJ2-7	TGCGCCAGCAGCCAAGAAGCCAGAGGCGGCTCCTACGAGCAGTACTTC	CASSQEARGGSYEQYF
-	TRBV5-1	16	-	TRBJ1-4	TGCGCCAGCAGCTTGTGGCAGGGAGGAACTAATGAAAAACTGTTTTTT	CASSLWQGGTNEKLFF
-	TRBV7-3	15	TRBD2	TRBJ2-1	TGTGCCAGCAGCTTAGGCGGGAGTGGAGGGAATGAGCAGTTCTTC	CASSLGGSGGNEQFF
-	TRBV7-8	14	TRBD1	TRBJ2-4	TGTGCCAGCAGCTTAGGCCAGGGGGAAAACATTCAGTACTTC	CASSLGQGENIQYF
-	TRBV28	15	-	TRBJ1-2	TGTGCCAGCAGTGGCTGGACACAACCTAACTATGGCTACACCTTC	CASSGWTQPNYGYTF
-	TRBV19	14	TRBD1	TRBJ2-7	TGTGCCAGTAGTAGACGGGACAGGGGAAGCGAGCAGTACTTC	CASSRRDRGSEQYF
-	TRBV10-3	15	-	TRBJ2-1	TGTGCCCTCGGACTTTCCTGGAGCCCCTACAATGAGCAGTTCTTC	CALGLSWSPYNEQFF
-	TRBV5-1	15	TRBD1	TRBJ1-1	TGCGCCAGCAGCTTGGATGGACAGGGAGTCACTGAAGCTTTCTTT	CASSLDGQGVTEAFF
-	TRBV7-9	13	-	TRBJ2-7	TGTGCCAGCAGTTCCACGGGTTTATACGAGCAGTACTTC	CASSSTGLYEQYF
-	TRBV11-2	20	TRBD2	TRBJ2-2	TGTGCCAGCAGCTTAGATCAGAAGAGCGGGAGGTCCCCGGGGACCGGGGAGCTGTTTTTT	CASSLDQKSGRSPGTGELFF
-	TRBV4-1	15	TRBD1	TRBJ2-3	TGCGCCAGCAGCCAAGGGGCCCAGGGGGCAGATACGCAGTATTTT	CASSQGAQGADTQYF
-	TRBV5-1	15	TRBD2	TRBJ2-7	TGCGCCAGCAGCTTCTCTAGCGGGGAACCCTACGAGCAGTACTTC	CASSFSSGEPYEQYF
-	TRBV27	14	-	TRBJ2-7	TGTGCCAGCAGTTTGGACAGTGATTCCTACGAGCAGTACTTC	CASSLDSDSYEQYF
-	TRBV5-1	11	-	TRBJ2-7	TGCGCCAGCAGCTCAGTGTACGAGCAGTACTTC	CASSSVYEQYF
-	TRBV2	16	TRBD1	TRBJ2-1	TGTGCCAGCAGATCCGCCGACAGGGGCTCCTACAATGAGCAGTTCTTC	CASRSADRGSYNEQFF
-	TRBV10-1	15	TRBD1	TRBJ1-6	TGCGCCAGCGGTTGGGGACAGGACCCAGGTCGGGCCCTCCACTTT	CASGWGQDPGRALHF
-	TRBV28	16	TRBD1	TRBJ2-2	TGTGCCAGCAGTTACCGACAGGGGTGGAACACCGGGGAGCTGTTTTTT	CASSYRQGWNTGELFF
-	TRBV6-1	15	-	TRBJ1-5	TGTGCCAGCAGCATTCGATGGGAGGGCCATCAGCCCCAGCATTTT	CASSIRWEGHQPQHF
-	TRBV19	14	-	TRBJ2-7	TGTGCCAGTAGTCCCGGACCGGGATCCTACGAGCAGTACTTC	CASSPGPGSYEQYF
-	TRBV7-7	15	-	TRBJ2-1	TGTGCTAGCAGCAACGGAGCGGCAATATACAATGAGCAGTTCTTC	CASSNGAAIYNEQFF
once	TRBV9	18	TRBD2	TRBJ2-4	TGTGCCAGCAGCCGATCCCTAGCGGGAGGGTCAGCCAAAAACATTCAGTACTTC	CASSRSLAGGSAKNIQYF
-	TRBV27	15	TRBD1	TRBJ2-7	TGTGCCAGCAGTGTCTCAACCGGGACAGCCTACGAGCAGTACTTC	CASSVSTGTAYEQYF
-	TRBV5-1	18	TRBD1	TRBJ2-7	TGCGCCAGCAGCTTTCAAATTCCGGGACAGGGGTTCTCCTACGAGCAGTACTTC	CASSFQIPGQGFSYEQYF
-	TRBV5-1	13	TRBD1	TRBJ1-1	TGCGCCAGCAGCCCAGGGGGCCGGGCTGAAGCTTTCTTT	CASSPGGRAEAFF
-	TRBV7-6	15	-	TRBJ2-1	TGTGCCAGCAGCTCTTGGCCCCAAGGGAGCTATGAGCAGTTCTTC	CASSSWPQGSYEQFF